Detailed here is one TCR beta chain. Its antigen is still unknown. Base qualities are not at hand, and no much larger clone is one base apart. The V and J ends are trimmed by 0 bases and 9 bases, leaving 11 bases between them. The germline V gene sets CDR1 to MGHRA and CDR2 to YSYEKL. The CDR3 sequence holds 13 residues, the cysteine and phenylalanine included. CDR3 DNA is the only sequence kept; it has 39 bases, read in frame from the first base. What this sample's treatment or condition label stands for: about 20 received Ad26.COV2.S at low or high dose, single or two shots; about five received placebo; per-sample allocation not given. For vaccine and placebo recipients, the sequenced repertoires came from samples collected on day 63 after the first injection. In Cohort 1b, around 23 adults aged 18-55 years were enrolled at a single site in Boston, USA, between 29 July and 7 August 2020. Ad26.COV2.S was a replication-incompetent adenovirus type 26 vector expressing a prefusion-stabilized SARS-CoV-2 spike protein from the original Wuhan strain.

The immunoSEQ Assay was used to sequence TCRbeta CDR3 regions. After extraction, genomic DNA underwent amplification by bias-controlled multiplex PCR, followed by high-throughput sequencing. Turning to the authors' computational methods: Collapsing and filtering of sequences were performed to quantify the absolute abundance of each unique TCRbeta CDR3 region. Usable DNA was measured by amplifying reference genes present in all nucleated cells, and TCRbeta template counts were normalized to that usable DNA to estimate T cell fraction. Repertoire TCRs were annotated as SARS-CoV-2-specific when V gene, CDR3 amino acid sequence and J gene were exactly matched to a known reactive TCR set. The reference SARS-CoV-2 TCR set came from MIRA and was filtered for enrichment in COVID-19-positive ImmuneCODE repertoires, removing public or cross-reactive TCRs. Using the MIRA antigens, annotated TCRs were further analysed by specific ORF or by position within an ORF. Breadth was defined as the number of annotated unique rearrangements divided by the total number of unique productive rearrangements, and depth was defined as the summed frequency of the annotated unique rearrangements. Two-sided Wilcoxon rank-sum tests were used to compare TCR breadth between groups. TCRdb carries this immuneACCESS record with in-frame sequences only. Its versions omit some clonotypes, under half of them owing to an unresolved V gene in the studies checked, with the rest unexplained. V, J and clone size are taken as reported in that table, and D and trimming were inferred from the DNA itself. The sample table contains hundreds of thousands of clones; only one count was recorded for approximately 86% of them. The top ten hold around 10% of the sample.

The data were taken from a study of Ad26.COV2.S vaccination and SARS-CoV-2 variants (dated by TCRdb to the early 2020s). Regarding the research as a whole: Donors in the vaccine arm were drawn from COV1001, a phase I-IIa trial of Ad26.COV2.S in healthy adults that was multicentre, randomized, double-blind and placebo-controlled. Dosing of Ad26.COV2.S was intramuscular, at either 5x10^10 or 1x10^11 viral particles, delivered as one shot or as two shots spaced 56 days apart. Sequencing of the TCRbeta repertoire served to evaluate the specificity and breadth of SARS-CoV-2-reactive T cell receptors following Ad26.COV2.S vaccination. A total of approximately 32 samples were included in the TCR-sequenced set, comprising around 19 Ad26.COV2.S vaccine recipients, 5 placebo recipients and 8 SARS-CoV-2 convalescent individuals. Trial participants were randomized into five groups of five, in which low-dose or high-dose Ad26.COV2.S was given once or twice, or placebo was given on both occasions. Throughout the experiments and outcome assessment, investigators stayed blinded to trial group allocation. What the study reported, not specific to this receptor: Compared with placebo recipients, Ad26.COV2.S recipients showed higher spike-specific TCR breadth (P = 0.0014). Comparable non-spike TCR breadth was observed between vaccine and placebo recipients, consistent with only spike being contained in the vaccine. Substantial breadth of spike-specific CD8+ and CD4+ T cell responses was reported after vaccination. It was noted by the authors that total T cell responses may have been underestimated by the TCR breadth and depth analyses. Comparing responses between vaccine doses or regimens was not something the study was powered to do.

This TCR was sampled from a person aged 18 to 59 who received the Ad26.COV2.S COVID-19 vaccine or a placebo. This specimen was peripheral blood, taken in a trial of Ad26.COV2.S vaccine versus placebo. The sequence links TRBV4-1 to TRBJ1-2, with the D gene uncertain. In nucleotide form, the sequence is TGCGCCAGCAGCCAAGAAGTGGAGATGAGCTACACCTTC. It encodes CASSQEVEMSYTF.